This entry lists 7 T cell receptor beta chains sequenced from one sample in a study of T cell responses to AZD1222 COVID-19 vaccine. Profiled with immunoSEQ multiplex PCR; TCRdb holds only in-frame clones, not every one. The sample includes about 130,000 clones, around 92% of them seen just once. The input for sequencing was peripheral blood, taken on day 0 of AZD1222 vaccination. The source of these receptors is an adult in good health.

The V and J genes are TRBV19 and TRBJ1-3; the D gene is possibly TRBD1 (5 bases). The CDR3 contains 13 residues. The V end lost 6 bases, the J end lost 1 base, and 7 bases lay between the germline ends. Germline CDR1 and CDR2: LNHDA and SQIVND (reference sequence). The CDR3: CASRQGSGNTIYF. CDR3 sequence (DNA): TGTGCCAGTAGGCAGGGATCTGGAAACACCATATATTTT.

The V gene is TRBV25-1, the J gene TRBJ1-5; D call uncertain. Germline V lookup: CDR1 MGHDK, CDR2 SYGVNS. This CDR3 comprises 13 residues. The V and J ends lost 0 bases and 10 bases respectively, with 10 bases between them. In nucleotides, the CDR3 is TGTGCCAGCAGTGAATACAGTTTTTTTCCCCAGCATTTT. Translating it yields CASSEYSFFPQHF.

The J gene is TRBJ1-5, the V gene TRBV6-1; D is undetermined. Per germline, CDR1 MNHNS and CDR2 SASEGT. The V and J ends lost 3 bases and 1 base respectively, with 7 bases between them. This CDR3 contains 14 residues. CDR3 in DNA: TGTGCCAGCAGTGAGGGGATGAGCAATCAGCCCCAGCATTTT. This encodes CASSEGMSNQPQHF.

This chain links TRBV27 with TRBJ1-2; TRBD1 aligns across 9 bases. The CDR3 contains 17 residues. V shed 2 bases and J 2 bases; nucleotides not matched to a gene: 9. Germline CDR1 reads MNHEY; CDR2 reads SMNVEV (reference sequence). The CDR3 is CASSLGPPGQGNYGYTF. DNA for the CDR3: TGTGCCAGCAGTTTAGGCCCCCCGGGACAGGGAAACTATGGCTACACCTTC.

The CDR3 DNA reads TGTGCCAGCAGCCCGCGGACAAGATCGGACACTGAAGCTTTCTTT. This translates into CASSPRTRSDTEAFF. J is TRBJ1-1 and V is TRBV7-3; D is possibly TRBD1 (5 bases). In germline, CDR1 is SGHTA, CDR2 FQGTGA. The CDR3 is made up of 15 amino acids. The V end was cut by 5 bases, the J end by 3 bases, with 16 bases between.

Only one count was recorded for this clone. The rearrangement links TRBV7-9 to TRBJ2-3; a weak D match, TRBD2 (5 bases). This CDR3 region has 16 residues. The V gene lost 4 bases and the J gene lost 4 bases, with 18 bases spanning the gap. Germline assignment: CDR1 SEHNR and CDR2 FQNEAQ (reference sequence). Here the CDR3 reads CASSSAGIGWSDTQYF. The CDR3 region has the DNA TGTGCCAGCAGCTCCGCCGGGATCGGCTGGTCAGATACGCAGTATTTT.

The V and J genes are TRBV7-3 and TRBJ2-1; D possibly corresponds to TRBD1 (5 bases). The V end was cut by 3 bases, the J end by 4 bases, with 19 bases between. The CDR3 sequence is 17 residues long. Germline CDR1 is SGHTA and CDR2 is FQGTGA. The CDR3 DNA reads as TGTGCCAGCAGCTTGTATCCAGGGCAGGGAAATTACAATGAGCAGTTCTTC. It yields the protein CASSLYPGQGNYNEQFF.